The T cell receptor beta chain under discussion was sequenced for a study of shared clonotypes between healthy human individuals. General study points: Owing to a small donor count, the genetic and exposure-history diversity represented was limited. Estimated richness values were generally larger in naive subsets than in memory subsets.

Trimming removed 0 bases from V and 0 bases from J, with 10 bases in between. Germline CDR1 reads SGHRS; CDR2 reads YFSETQ. The CDR3 totals 15 residues. TCRdb's copy holds only in-frame clones and misses some; the assay was immunoSEQ multiplex PCR. Of hundreds of thousands of clones detected, less than 85% appear once; the ten largest clones hold 9% to 12%. Into CD45RA+ naive and CD45RA-negative memory subsets, the CD4+ cells were split. This clone has a single count. Its specificity is not known. Input material: memory CD4+ T cells sorted from blood. Regarding subset: CD45RA-negative fraction. The receptor was derived from a man aged 25-40 years in good health. The V gene is TRBV5-1, the J gene TRBJ2-7, with D uncertain. In nucleotides, the CDR3 is TGCGCCAGCAGCTTGGAGGTCGGAAGCTCCTACGAGCAGTACTTC. Translating it yields CASSLEVGSSYEQYF.